The 18 T cell receptor beta chains below come from one sample, sequenced in a study of T cell responses to AZD1222 COVID-19 vaccine. Profiled with immunoSEQ multiplex PCR; TCRdb holds only in-frame clones, not every one. The sample holds about 49,000 clones, 70% to 85% seen once. The sample here was peripheral blood, taken on day 0 of MenACWY control vaccination. The receptor source for this set is an adult in good health.

This sequence joins TRBV28 and TRBJ2-7; D gene uncertain. Looked up from germline, CDR1 is MDHEN and CDR2 is SYDVKM. The CDR3 length is 15 residues. V lost 5 bases and J 0 bases, leaving 14 bases between the germline ends. The CDR3 region is CASSPSDYSSYEQYF. The CDR3 nucleotides read TGTGCCAGCAGTCCCTCAGATTACAGCTCCTACGAGCAGTACTTC.

The rearrangement uses TRBV29-1 and TRBJ2-7, with unresolved D. The CDR3 runs 12 residues. Germline V gene data show CDR1 as SQVTM and CDR2 as ANQGSEA. The ends were cut back, 4 bases at V and 3 bases at J, with 10 bases in the middle. The CDR3 bases are TGCAGCGTTGGTCGGACGAACTACGAGCAGTACTTC. This encodes CSVGRTNYEQYF.

This clone has just one count. The chain links TRBV5-8 to TRBJ1-6; possibly TRBD1 for D (6 bases). This CDR3 spans 16 amino acids. CDR1 and CDR2 (germline): SGHTS, YDEGEE. Trimming removed 4 bases from V and 8 bases from J, with 19 bases in between. CDR3 nucleotide sequence: TGTGCCAGCAGCCCCCGGGGGGCGAGTGTTTATTCACCCCTCCACTTT. Encoded protein: CASSPRGASVYSPLHF. The full variable domain, rest sourced from reference TRBV5-8 and TRBJ1-6, is EAGVTQSPTHLIKTRGQQATLRCSPISGHTSVYWYQQALGLGLQFLLWYDEGEERNRGNFPPRFSGRQFPNYSSELNVNALELEDSALYLCASSPRGASVYSPLHFGNGTRLTVT.

The rearrangement uses TRBV19 and TRBJ1-3; 7 bases match TRBD1. The CDR3 is 15 residues long. V lost 5 bases, J lost 1 base, and 5 bases stayed unmatched. Per germline, CDR1 LNHDA and CDR2 SQIVND (reference sequence). CDR3 loop: CASSPPGGSGNTIYF. The CDR3 DNA is TGTGCCAGTAGTCCACCAGGGGGATCTGGAAACACCATATATTTT.

CDR3 sequence: CASSPSSILSYGYTF. Written as DNA, the CDR3 is TGTGCCAGCAGCCCTTCGAGCATTTTAAGCTATGGCTACACCTTC. V is TRBV28 and J is TRBJ1-2; no definite D call. This CDR3 comprises 15 residues. Germline-derived CDR1 and CDR2 are MDHEN and SYDVKM. V lost 6 bases to trimming and J lost 4 bases, with 18 bases between them.

This sequence joins TRBV6-5 and TRBJ2-1; 12 nucleotides align to TRBD2. J gave up 9 bases and V 8 bases, and 8 bases lay outside the gene matches. CDR1 is MNHEY, CDR2 SVGAGI, per germline. The length of the CDR3 is 14 residues. CDR3 DNA: TGTGCCAGCGGCCGGACTAGCGGGAATAGTGAGCAGTTCTTC. Amino acids: CASGRTSGNSEQFF.

The V and J genes are TRBV6-6 and TRBJ1-2; no reliable D call. This CDR3 contains 10 residues. CDR1 and CDR2 from the germline V gene are MNHNY and SVGAGI (reference sequence). V was cut by 5 bases and J by 6 bases, with 4 bases left in between. The CDR3 bases are TGTGCCAGCAGTAGAGATGGCTACACCTTC. This sequence encodes CASSRDGYTF.

The V call is TRBV28, the J call TRBJ2-2; D possibly uses TRBD1 or TRBD2 (5 bases each). This CDR3 contains 16 residues. Per the germline V gene, CDR1 is MDHEN and CDR2 is SYDVKM. The V end was cut by 3 bases, the J end by 1 base, with 12 bases between. The CDR3 here is CASSLPGPKNTGELFF. The DNA for the CDR3 is TGTGCCAGCAGTTTGCCGGGACCGAAGAACACCGGGGAGCTGTTTTTT.

This clone was picked up one time. The rearrangement joins TRBV10-1 to TRBJ2-7; tentatively, D is TRBD1 (6 bases). The CDR3 has 13 residues. CDR1 and CDR2 from the germline V gene are WNHNN and SYGVQD (reference sequence). V was shortened by 3 bases and J by 3 bases, with 9 bases between the two germline ends. The CDR3: CASSDFRGYEQYF. The CDR3 bases are TGCGCCAGCAGTGATTTCAGGGGCTACGAGCAGTACTTC.

This chain joins TRBV7-9 and TRBJ1-3; tentative D call: TRBD1 (6 bases). The germline CDR1 and CDR2 sequences are SEHNR and FQNEAQ (reference sequence). The CDR3 is made up of 17 amino acids. V was pared by 5 bases and J by 0 bases, with 17 bases between. This chain's CDR3 is CASSKTTGASSGNTIYF. DNA for the CDR3: TGTGCCAGCAGCAAAACGACAGGAGCCAGCTCTGGAAACACCATATATTTT.

The chain uses TRBV6-2 or TRBV6-3 and TRBJ2-1; 13 bases line up with TRBD2. Looked up from germline, CDR1 is MNHEY and CDR2 is SVGEGT. V was clipped by 4 bases and J by 6 bases; unmatched bases: 3. The CDR3 contains 15 residues. The CDR3 loop is CASSFTSGRVNEQFF. The CDR3 DNA reads as TGTGCCAGCAGTTTCACTAGCGGGAGGGTCAATGAGCAGTTCTTC.

The chain combines TRBV10-1 with TRBJ2-3, with no clear D. V gave up 3 bases and J gave up 2 bases, with 9 bases separating them. The CDR3 extends over 14 amino acids. Germline lookup yields CDR1 WNHNN and CDR2 SYGVQD (reference sequence). The chain's CDR3 is CASSDVRSTDTQYF. The CDR3 DNA follows: TGCGCCAGCAGTGATGTTAGGTCCACAGATACGCAGTATTTT.

The chain recombines TRBV10-3 with TRBJ2-7, with 10 bases lining up with TRBD2. Unmatched junction bases numbered 8, after V lost 4 bases and J lost 5 bases. This CDR3 contains 15 residues. Per the germline V gene, CDR1 is ENHRY and CDR2 is SYGVKD. The CDR3 loop is CAISASSGSVDEQYF. As DNA, the CDR3 is TGTGCCATCAGTGCGTCTAGCGGGAGTGTGGACGAGCAGTACTTC.

The V call is TRBV10-2, the J call TRBJ1-2, with a possible D match to TRBD1 (5 bases). Germline V lookup: CDR1 WSHSY, CDR2 SAAADI. The CDR3 contains 14 residues. Trimming left V 2 bases short and J 0 bases short, with 7 bases between. The CDR3 DNA follows: TGCGCCAGCAGTGAGAAAGGGGCTAACTATGGCTACACCTTC. Encoded protein: CASSEKGANYGYTF.

This rearrangement joins TRBV30 to TRBJ1-1; 7 positions match TRBD1. The CDR3 contains 12 residues. Trimming took 5 bases from V and 4 from J; bases not matched to a gene: 4. The germline gives CDR1 GTSNPN, CDR2 SVGIG (reference sequence). CDR3 in amino acids: CAWQGVGTEAFF. The CDR3 DNA is TGTGCCTGGCAGGGGGTGGGCACTGAAGCTTTCTTT.

The gene calls are TRBV2 and TRBJ1-4; D not certain. This CDR3 region has 15 residues. V dropped 2 bases and J dropped 10 bases, with 17 bases sitting between them. Germline V CDR1 and CDR2: SNHLY, FYNNEI. The CDR3, as DNA: TGTGCCAGCAGTGAAAAGGGCCGGGAGTCTTCAAAACTGTTTTTT. Translation gives CASSEKGRESSKLFF.

This clone was seen once. The gene calls are TRBV18 and TRBJ1-4; D is possibly TRBD1 (6 bases). The CDR3 length is 17 residues. The germline CDR1 and CDR2 sequences are KGHSH and LQKENI. With 2 bases removed from V and 5 bases from J, the gap between germline ends came to 18 bases. This CDR3 reads CASSPALTGLVNEKLFF. The CDR3 DNA follows: TGTGCCAGCTCACCAGCTCTTACAGGGCTGGTCAATGAAAAACTGTTTTTT.

This chain connects TRBV15 to TRBJ1-2; D is ambiguous. Germline CDR1 reads LNHNV; CDR2 reads YYDKDF (reference sequence). Trimming removed 0 bases from V and 4 bases from J, with 9 bases in between. The CDR3 contains 14 residues. The CDR3 sequence is CATSREAQLYGYTF. In DNA form, the CDR3 reads TGTGCCACCAGCAGAGAGGCACAGCTCTATGGCTACACCTTC.